This T cell receptor beta chain was obtained from a study of T cells in Graves' hyperthyroidism and ophthalmopathy. RNA transcripts yielded amplified TCR beta CDR3 regions. HTBI primers were used for first-round RT-PCR of the TCR CDR3. TCRdb analysed the multiplex PCR reads with MiXCR anew, one entry per CDR3 protein. Of around 600,000 distinct CDR3 sequences listed, 15% to 19% were seen once; the top ten hold around 6.6%. General study points: Among thyroid clonotypes expanded above 0.001, most also appeared in blood.

About this clonotype itself: Its antigen is unknown.

Per germline, CDR1 KGHDR and CDR2 SFDVKD. Trimming pared 4 bases from V and 3 bases from J, leaving 11 bases between. This CDR3 contains 14 residues. The sequenced sample consisted of blood. The chain is built from TRBV24-1 and TRBJ1-2; tentatively, D is TRBD1 (6 bases). The TCR originated in a woman younger than 45 with Graves' hyperthyroidism. The CDR3 coding sequence is TGTGCCACCAGTGACACTGGACAGTACTATGGCTACACCTTC. It translates to CATSDTGQYYGYTF.